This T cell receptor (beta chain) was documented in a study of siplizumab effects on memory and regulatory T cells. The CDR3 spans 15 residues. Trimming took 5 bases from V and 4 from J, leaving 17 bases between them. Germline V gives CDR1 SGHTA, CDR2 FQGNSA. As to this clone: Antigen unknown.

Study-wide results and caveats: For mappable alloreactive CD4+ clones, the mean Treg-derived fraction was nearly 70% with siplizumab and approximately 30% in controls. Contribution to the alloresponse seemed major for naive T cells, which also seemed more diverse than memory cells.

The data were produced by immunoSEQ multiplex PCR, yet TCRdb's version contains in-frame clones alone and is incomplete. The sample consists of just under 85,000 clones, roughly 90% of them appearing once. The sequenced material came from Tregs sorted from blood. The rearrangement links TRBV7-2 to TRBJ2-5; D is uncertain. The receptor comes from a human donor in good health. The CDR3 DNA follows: TGTGCCAGCAGCCCAGGCGGACGGCGAGGAGAGACCCAGTACTTC. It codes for CASSPGGRRGETQYF.